These 32 T cell receptor beta chains originate from one sample sequenced in a study of blood T cell repertoires in COVID-19. Produced via immunoSEQ multiplex PCR; TCRdb's table is partial and in-frame only. Here the sample spans 150,000 to 200,000 clones, approximately 89% being singletons. The specimen was PBMCs or T cells enriched from blood (not recorded which). The receptors come from a woman aged 18-29 years who had recovered from COVID-19.

This clone showed up just once. The DNA of the CDR3 is TGCAGCGCTGGCCGGGACAGGGGGGAGACCCAGTACTTC. It encodes CSAGRDRGETQYF. This chain uses TRBV29-1 with TRBJ2-5; TRBD1 matches at 11 bases. The junction had 6 bases not matched to a gene; V was cut back by 7 bases and J by 5 bases. This CDR3 comprises 13 residues. From germline, CDR1 is SQVTM and CDR2 ANQGSEA.

The chain uses TRBV3-1 (or the pseudogene TRBV3-2) and TRBJ1-6; tentative D call: TRBD1 (5 bases). CDR1 LGHDT and CDR2 YNNKEL come from the germline V gene (reference sequence). The CDR3 sequence is 15 residues long. V shed 0 bases and J shed 7 bases, with 10 bases lying between them. CDR3 nucleotide sequence: TGTGCCAGCAGCCAAGATCCGCAGGGAAATTCACCCCTCCACTTT. Translated: CASSQDPQGNSPLHF.

The gene calls are TRBV3-1 (or the pseudogene TRBV3-2) and TRBJ1-5; D remains unclear. The length of the CDR3 is 14 residues. Germline CDR1 is LGHDT and CDR2 is YNNKEL (reference sequence). Trimming left V 4 bases short and J 7 bases short, with 14 bases between. The chain's CDR3 is CASSPTVEGQPQHF. CDR3 in DNA: TGTGCCAGCAGCCCGACGGTGGAGGGCCAGCCCCAGCATTTT.

This chain connects TRBV27 to TRBJ1-1, with TRBD1 matching 8 bases. V lost 4 bases to trimming and J lost 2 bases; unmatched junction nucleotides: 3. The CDR3 sequence is 14 residues long. The germline V gene encodes CDR1 MNHEY and CDR2 SMNVEV (reference sequence). The chain's CDR3 is CASSWGTGNTEAFF. CDR3 DNA sequence: TGTGCCAGCAGTTGGGGGACAGGTAACACTGAAGCTTTCTTT.

This chain's CDR3 is CASSLVQGAPNSPLHF. CDR3 DNA sequence: TGCGCCAGCAGCTTGGTCCAGGGGGCGCCTAATTCACCCCTCCACTTT. V is TRBV5-1 and J is TRBJ1-6; 8 nucleotides match TRBD1. In germline, CDR1 is SGHRS, CDR2 YFSETQ. CDR3 length: 16 residues. The junction had 5 bases not matched to a gene; V was cut back by 0 bases and J by 6 bases.

The chain is built from TRBV5-1 and TRBJ2-5, with TRBD1 matching 7 bases. The CDR3 is 16 amino acids. Germline CDR1 and CDR2: SGHRS and YFSETQ. Germline trimming cut 2 bases from V and 1 base from J; bases unmatched to any gene: 8. DNA for the CDR3: TGCGCCAGCAGCTTATCACCGGGACAGCTCCAAGAGACCCAGTACTTC. Translated: CASSLSPGQLQETQYF.

This clone showed up just once. This sequence joins TRBV27 and TRBJ2-1, with 12 bases matching TRBD2. Losses at the gene ends were 2 bases for V and 8 bases for J; bases not matched to a gene: 7. Germline loops: CDR1 MNHEY, CDR2 SMNVEV (reference sequence). CDR3 length: 16 residues. CDR3 region: CASSLKLAGGGDEQFF. CDR3 bases: TGTGCCAGCAGTTTAAAACTAGCGGGAGGAGGTGATGAGCAGTTCTTC.

This clone came up once. The CDR3 spells CSVARVDNEQFF. The CDR3 bases are TGCAGCGTTGCGAGGGTAGACAATGAGCAGTTCTTC. The J gene is TRBJ2-1, the V gene TRBV29-1; tentatively, D is TRBD2 (5 bases). Germline lookup yields CDR1 SQVTM and CDR2 ANQGSEA. The V gene lost 4 bases and the J gene lost 5 bases, with 9 bases spanning the gap. The CDR3 covers 12 residues.

This sequence joins TRBV30 and TRBJ1-2; D gene unclear. V lost 0 bases to trimming and J lost 3 bases, with 5 bases between them. CDR1 and CDR2 (germline): GTSNPN, SVGIG (reference sequence). This CDR3 region has 12 residues. CDR3 loop: CAWSVGDYGYTF. DNA for the CDR3: TGTGCCTGGAGTGTTGGAGACTATGGCTACACCTTC.

This clone came up once. The chain recombines TRBV6-5 with TRBJ2-5; no clear D gene. Germline V gene data show CDR1 as MNHEY and CDR2 as SVGAGI. This CDR3 has 15 residues. With 4 bases removed from V and 1 base from J, the gap between germline ends came to 13 bases. DNA for the CDR3: TGTGCCAGCAGTTTGAGAGGCGTCAGCCAAGAGACCCAGTACTTC. This encodes CASSLRGVSQETQYF.

This chain connects TRBV9 to TRBJ1-5; TRBD1 agrees at 8 bases. Trimming removed 0 bases from V and 5 bases from J; junction bases left unmatched: 10. Germline lookup yields CDR1 SGDLS and CDR2 YYNGEE. The CDR3 spans 17 residues. The CDR3 loop reads CASSVGTGPFGDQPQHF. CDR3 DNA sequence: TGTGCCAGCAGCGTAGGGACAGGGCCCTTTGGTGATCAGCCCCAGCATTTT. Using reference TRBV9 and TRBJ1-5 for the parts outside the CDR3, the full variable domain is DSGVTQTPKHLITATGQRVTLRCSPRSGDLSVYWYQQSLDQGLQFLIQYYNGEERAKGNILERFSAQQFPDLHSELNLSSLELGDSALYFCASSVGTGPFGDQPQHFGDGTRLSIL.

The chain recombines TRBV4-1 with TRBJ2-6, with a tentative D call TRBD1 (6 bases). The CDR3 is made up of 15 amino acids. The V and J ends lost 4 bases and 10 bases respectively, with 17 bases between them. The germline gives CDR1 MGHRA, CDR2 YSYEKL. CDR3 bases: TGCGCCAGCAGCCCTTGGCTGACAGGAGGAAACGTCCTGACTTTC. This gives the protein CASSPWLTGGNVLTF.

The chain uses TRBV9 and TRBJ2-2; D remains unclear. The CDR3 sequence is 14 residues long. Germline lookup yields CDR1 SGDLS and CDR2 YYNGEE. V lost 0 bases, J lost 0 bases, and 3 bases lay in between. For the CDR3, the DNA is TGTGCCAGCAGCGTAGCTGCGAACACCGGGGAGCTGTTTTTT. This sequence encodes CASSVAANTGELFF. Filled out from reference TRBV9 and TRBJ2-2, the complete variable domain reads DSGVTQTPKHLITATGQRVTLRCSPRSGDLSVYWYQQSLDQGLQFLIQYYNGEERAKGNILERFSAQQFPDLHSELNLSSLELGDSALYFCASSVAANTGELFFGEGSRLTVL.

The rearrangement joins TRBV27 to TRBJ2-7, with 8 bases lining up with TRBD1. This CDR3 has 14 residues. Germline trimming cut 8 bases from V and 6 bases from J; bases unmatched to any gene: 12. CDR1 MNHEY and CDR2 SMNVEV come from the germline V gene (reference sequence). The DNA of the CDR3 is TGTGCCAGCGGACCGGGACAGGTCGCGGGCGAGCAGTACTTC. Translation gives CASGPGQVAGEQYF.

The chain employs TRBV7-8 and TRBJ1-1, with D possibly TRBD1 on 6 matching bases. Deletions cut 0 bases from V and 1 base from J, with 18 bases between. CDR1 is SGHVS, CDR2 FQNEAQ, per germline. The CDR3 covers 18 residues. CDR3 coding DNA: TGTGCCAGCAGCTTAGCCCCCCGAGGACAGTCAAAGAACACTGAAGCTTTCTTT. It is translated as CASSLAPRGQSKNTEAFF.

V usage is TRBV5-1 and J usage is TRBJ2-1; 10 bases line up with TRBD2. The J segment lost 5 bases and the V segment lost 4 bases, leaving 6 bases of the junction unmatched. Germline CDR1 and CDR2: SGHRS and YFSETQ. The CDR3 runs to 15 residues. The CDR3 is CASSLVAGGHNEQFF. CDR3 bases: TGCGCCAGCAGCCTAGTAGCGGGAGGACACAATGAGCAGTTCTTC.

This chain connects TRBV20-1 to TRBJ2-7; 10 bases match TRBD2. The CDR3 totals 15 residues. V shed 3 bases and J 2 bases; nucleotides not matched to a gene: 7. Germline CDR1 reads DFQATT; CDR2 reads SNEGSKA (reference sequence). Here the CDR3 DNA reads TGCAGTGCTAGTGAGGGAGCGGGAGGGCCCTACGAGCAGTACTTC. Its protein is CSASEGAGGPYEQYF.

CDR3 protein: CASSFQTGLNQPQHF. The CDR3 DNA sequence: TGTGCCAGCAGCTTCCAGACAGGACTCAATCAGCCCCAGCATTTT. The rearrangement uses TRBV7-8 and TRBJ1-5, with D possibly matching TRBD1 (6 bases). This CDR3 comprises 15 residues. Looked up from germline, CDR1 is SGHVS and CDR2 is FQNEAQ. V lost 3 bases and J lost 3, with 12 bases in between.

The rearrangement joins TRBV2 to TRBJ2-7; possible D gene TRBD2, 5 bases. This CDR3 spans 13 amino acids. CDR1 is SNHLY, CDR2 FYNNEI, per germline. Trimming took 4 bases from V and 2 from J, leaving 9 bases between them. The CDR3 DNA reads as TGTGCCAGCAGTGGAGGGCAAGCCTACGAGCAGTACTTC. Translating gives CASSGGQAYEQYF.

This clone appeared a single time. The rearrangement links TRBV3-1 (or the pseudogene TRBV3-2) to TRBJ1-1; D remains ambiguous. The ends were cut back, 1 base at V and 0 bases at J, with 6 bases in the middle. The germline CDR1 and CDR2 sequences are LGHDT and YNNKEL (reference sequence). The CDR3 is made up of 14 amino acids. This CDR3 is CASSQGQVNTEAFF. The DNA for the CDR3 is TGTGCCAGCAGCCAAGGGCAGGTGAACACTGAAGCTTTCTTT.

The gene calls are TRBV6-1 and TRBJ2-3; 7 nucleotides agree with TRBD2. Germline assignment: CDR1 MNHNS and CDR2 SASEGT. This CDR3 comprises 14 residues. With V trimmed by 1 base and J by 4 bases, 2 bases remained unmatched. The CDR3 coding sequence is TGTGCCAGCAGTGAAGGGGAGGGCCCAGATACGCAGTATTTT. Amino acids: CASSEGEGPDTQYF.

V usage is TRBV7-9 and J usage is TRBJ2-2; TRBD1 matches at 7 bases. CDR3 length: 16 residues. Germline lookup yields CDR1 SEHNR and CDR2 FQNEAQ (reference sequence). The V and J ends lost 3 bases and 4 bases, in that order; junction bases with no gene match: 8. The DNA of the CDR3 is TGTGCCAGCAGCTTCGATTCGGGACAGCCCACCGGGGAGCTGTTTTTT. Translation: CASSFDSGQPTGELFF.

The chain uses TRBV30 and TRBJ2-1; D uncertain. The V gene lost 4 bases and the J gene lost 9 bases, with 16 bases spanning the gap. The length of the CDR3 is 13 residues. CDR1 GTSNPN and CDR2 SVGIG come from the germline V gene (reference sequence). CDR3: CAWKIDYSSEQFF. CDR3 coding DNA: TGTGCCTGGAAGATCGATTATAGTAGTGAGCAGTTCTTC.

This clone was detected only once. This chain uses TRBV5-4 with TRBJ1-1, with a possible D match to TRBD1 (5 bases). The CDR3 consists of 14 residues. Germline lookup yields CDR1 SGHNT and CDR2 YYREEE (reference sequence). Trimming left V 0 bases short and J 6 bases short, with 12 bases between. CDR3 coding DNA: TGTGCCAGCAGCTTGGCTAGGGGCTCGGCTGAAGCTTTCTTT. Translated: CASSLARGSAEAFF. Complete variable domain (other parts from reference TRBV5-4 and TRBJ1-1): ETGVTQSPTHLIKTRGQQVTLRCSSQSGHNTVSWYQQALGQGPQFIFQYYREEENGRGNFPPRFSGLQFPNYSSELNVNALELDDSALYLCASSLARGSAEAFFGQGTRLTVV.

The V call is TRBV5-3, the J call TRBJ2-6; D is ambiguous. TRBV5-3 is known as an ORF, though its function is uncertain. CDR3 size: 19 residues. V lost 2 bases and J lost 0, with 18 bases in between. This chain's CDR3 is CARSFSQQGGPSGANVLTF. The DNA for the CDR3 is TGTGCCAGAAGCTTTAGCCAACAAGGTGGCCCCTCTGGGGCCAACGTCCTGACTTTC.

The chain combines TRBV7-3 with TRBJ2-5; D gene ambiguous. From germline, CDR1 is SGHTA and CDR2 FQGTGA. CDR3 size: 15 residues. V was pared by 0 bases and J by 3 bases, with 11 bases between. The CDR3 protein is CASSLTSVPEETQYF. The CDR3 coding sequence is TGTGCCAGCAGCTTAACAAGCGTACCCGAAGAGACCCAGTACTTC.

The rearrangement joins TRBV6-5 to TRBJ2-1, with TRBD2 identical over 8 bases. Unmatched junction bases numbered 7, after V lost 7 bases and J lost 11 bases. The V gene's germline CDR1 is MNHEY and CDR2 SVGAGI. CDR3 length: 12 residues. DNA of the CDR3: TGTGCCAGCACCCGACGGGAGGGCCAGCAGTTCTTC. Residues: CASTRREGQQFF.

This clone was seen just once. The chain combines TRBV4-1 with TRBJ2-7; 12 bases line up with TRBD2. Germline V CDR1 and CDR2: MGHRA, YSYEKL. The CDR3 covers 18 residues. The V and J ends lost 0 bases and 3 bases, in that order; junction bases with no gene match: 9. Here the CDR3 reads CASSQESSGRALSYEQYF. CDR3 coding DNA: TGCGCCAGCAGCCAAGAGTCTAGCGGGAGGGCCCTGAGCTACGAGCAGTACTTC.

The CDR3 nucleotides read TGTGCCAGCAGCCGAGAGGACAGGACGAACACTGAAGCTTTCTTT. This encodes CASSREDRTNTEAFF. The chain recombines TRBV9 with TRBJ1-1, with 7 bases aligning to TRBD1. The ends lost 4 bases at V and 1 base at J; junction bases unmatched: 7. The CDR3 sequence is 15 residues long. Germline CDR1 and CDR2: SGDLS and YYNGEE.

The chain links TRBV9 to TRBJ2-1; 7 positions agree with TRBD2. The CDR3 runs 15 residues. J lost 9 bases, V lost 4 bases, and 13 bases had no gene match. CDR1 is SGDLS, CDR2 YYNGEE, per germline. CDR3 sequence: CASSPRGLRLSEQFF. CDR3 bases: TGTGCCAGCAGCCCCCGGGGACTACGCCTAAGTGAGCAGTTCTTC.

The rearrangement links TRBV19 to TRBJ2-1; D gene uncertain. This CDR3 is built from 11 residues. Trimming shortened V by 7 bases and J by 3 bases, and 4 bases separated the two germline ends. Germline CDR1 and CDR2: LNHDA and SQIVND (reference sequence). The DNA of the CDR3 is TGTGCCAGTACCAACTACAATGAGCAGTTCTTC. Its translation: CASTNYNEQFF.

The chain links TRBV27 to TRBJ2-5, with 13 bases matching TRBD2. The V segment lost 8 bases and the J segment 3 bases; nucleotides outside the gene matches: 12. Per the germline V gene, CDR1 is MNHEY and CDR2 is SMNVEV (reference sequence). The CDR3 loop spans 17 amino acids. The CDR3 nucleotides are TGTGCCAGCCAACCACTCGTACTAGCGGGGGGGAAAGAGACCCAGTACTTC. Translated: CASQPLVLAGGKETQYF.